This passage covers 23 T cell receptor beta chains from one sample sequenced in a study of cytomegalovirus exposure and HLA in healthy donors. The protocol was immunoSEQ multiplex PCR, while the TCRdb copy is restricted to in-frame clones and leaves out a portion. Of about 250,000 clones in the sample, more than 75% were seen once. Material: PBMCs. The receptor source for this set is a man aged 18-30 years in good health and CMV-seropositive.

This chain joins TRBV6-5 and TRBJ2-3; D possibly uses TRBD1 or TRBD2 (5 bases each). The V end lost 2 bases, the J end lost 4 bases, and 10 bases lay between the germline ends. The CDR3 has 14 amino acids. The germline gives CDR1 MNHEY, CDR2 SVGAGI. DNA for the CDR3: TGTGCCAGCAGTTACGTCCGGGACCCAGATACGCAGTATTTT. Protein sequence: CASSYVRDPDTQYF.

CDR3 protein: CASTGLGGTQYF. CDR3 sequence (DNA): TGTGCCAGTACTGGGTTGGGCGGGACCCAGTACTTC. This rearrangement joins TRBV6-5 to TRBJ2-5; D not certain. V lost 9 bases, J lost 7 bases, and 15 bases lay in between. The CDR3 loop spans 12 amino acids. The germline V gene encodes CDR1 MNHEY and CDR2 SVGAGI.

The chain links TRBV5-6 to TRBJ2-7; 7 bases fit TRBD1. Per germline, CDR1 SGHDT and CDR2 YYEEEE. V shed 3 bases, J shed 2 bases, and the junction held 11 bases outside the gene matches. The CDR3 consists of 16 residues. This CDR3 is CASSSGSWQGAYEQYF. The CDR3 DNA sequence: TGTGCCAGCAGCTCGGGGAGTTGGCAGGGGGCCTACGAGCAGTACTTC.

The chain couples TRBV5-1 to TRBJ1-2; 8 nucleotides agree with TRBD1. Trimming took 4 bases from V and 6 from J; bases not matched to a gene: 8. CDR1 SGHRS and CDR2 YFSETQ come from the germline V gene. This CDR3 is built from 14 residues. The CDR3 nucleotides read TGCGCCAGCAGCAACACGACAGGGGTGAATGGCTACACCTTC. This codes for CASSNTTGVNGYTF.

The chain is built from TRBV27 and TRBJ1-2; D gene unclear. CDR1 and CDR2 from the germline V gene are MNHEY and SMNVEV (reference sequence). The CDR3 is made up of 13 amino acids. The germline V and J ends were trimmed by 3 bases and 2 bases, with 7 bases remaining between them. The CDR3 region has the DNA TGTGCCAGCAGTTTTACGCCGAACTATGGCTACACCTTC. As protein: CASSFTPNYGYTF.

The chain has TRBV4-3 and TRBJ1-3, with unresolved D. Germline V gene data show CDR1 as LGHNA and CDR2 as YSLEER. With 0 bases removed from V and 5 bases from J, the gap between germline ends came to 11 bases. CDR3 length equals 15 residues. CDR3 nucleotide sequence: TGCGCCAGCAGCCAAGATGGGCAGACAAGAAACACCATATATTTT. It translates to CASSQDGQTRNTIYF.

This chain joins TRBV2 and TRBJ1-1; D is ambiguous. The germline V gene encodes CDR1 SNHLY and CDR2 FYNNEI. V gave up 2 bases and J gave up 1 base, with 5 bases separating them. The CDR3 has 13 amino acids. CDR3 DNA sequence: TGTGCCAGCAGTGAACAGTGGAACACTGAAGCTTTCTTT. Its protein is CASSEQWNTEAFF.

This chain uses TRBV27 with TRBJ2-3; the D is unclear. Germline loops: CDR1 MNHEY, CDR2 SMNVEV (reference sequence). This CDR3 region has 15 residues. V was clipped by 7 bases and J by 0 bases, with 14 bases between them. Here the CDR3 DNA reads TGTGCCAGCAAAGGGTGGATGAATAGCACAGATACGCAGTATTTT. Its protein is CASKGWMNSTDTQYF.

V usage is TRBV4-3 and J usage is TRBJ1-4, with unresolved D. Germline V gene sequence: CDR1 LGHNA, CDR2 YSLEER. Trimming stripped 0 bases from V and 8 bases from J, with 16 bases between. The CDR3 consists of 16 residues. The CDR3 nucleotides are TGCGCCAGCAGCCAAGATCATAACCCCAGGAGGGAAAAACTGTTTTTT. Its protein is CASSQDHNPRREKLFF.

This CDR3 reads CASSLSGTFPYTF. The CDR3 nucleotides are TGCGCCAGCAGCTTATCGGGGACCTTCCCCTACACCTTC. The chain joins TRBV5-1 to TRBJ1-2; TRBD1 might be the D (5 bases). Germline CDR1 SGHRS, CDR2 YFSETQ. The CDR3 runs 13 residues. V dropped 2 bases and J dropped 10 bases, with 15 bases sitting between them.

The chain joins TRBV5-1 to TRBJ2-3, with D possibly matching TRBD2 (7 bases). CDR1 and CDR2 from the germline V gene are SGHRS and YFSETQ. The CDR3 consists of 15 residues. Trimming removed 3 bases at V and 5 bases at J, with 16 bases between. CDR3 region: CASSYQGGRGDTQYF. The CDR3 nucleotides read TGCGCCAGCAGCTACCAAGGGGGGAGGGGAGATACGCAGTATTTT. The full variable domain, its missing parts supplied by reference TRBV5-1 and TRBJ2-3, is KAGVTQTPRYLIKTRGQQVTLSCSPISGHRSVSWYQQTPGQGLQFLFEYFSETQRNKGNFPGRFSGRQFSNSRSEMNVSTLELGDSALYLCASSYQGGRGDTQYFGPGTRLTVL.

The chain combines TRBV6-5 with TRBJ2-5; D is perhaps TRBD1 (6 bases). The CDR3 length is 15 residues. V was clipped by 0 bases and J by 1 base, with 9 bases between them. Germline assignment: CDR1 MNHEY and CDR2 SVGAGI. The CDR3 DNA reads as TGTGCCAGCAGTTACTCCTACAGGGCCCAAGAGACCCAGTACTTC. Its translation: CASSYSYRAQETQYF.

The J gene is TRBJ1-1, the V gene TRBV28, with 7 bases lining up with TRBD1. Germline loops: CDR1 MDHEN, CDR2 SYDVKM. The V and J ends lost 5 bases and 2 bases, in that order; junction bases with no gene match: 11. The length of the CDR3 is 16 residues. CDR3 nucleotides: TGTGCCAGCAGTGACCGACAGGGAGAAGGAAACACTGAAGCTTTCTTT. This sequence encodes CASSDRQGEGNTEAFF.

This chain uses TRBV4-1 with TRBJ2-5, with a tentative D call TRBD1 (6 bases). Trimming took 6 bases from V and 2 from J, leaving 10 bases between them. The CDR3 covers 13 residues. CDR1 and CDR2 from the germline V gene are MGHRA and YSYEKL. DNA for the CDR3: TGCGCCAGCAGACCCACAGGGCAAGAGACCCAGTACTTC. It encodes CASRPTGQETQYF.

The chain couples TRBV30 to TRBJ1-1; TRBD1 might be the D (5 bases). From germline, CDR1 is GTSNPN and CDR2 SVGIG (reference sequence). The CDR3 spans 12 residues. V was cut by 6 bases and J by 0 bases, with 8 bases left in between. The DNA of the CDR3 is TGTGCCTGTAAAGGGGTGAACACTGAAGCTTTCTTT. Amino acid sequence: CACKGVNTEAFF.

On this clone: Other DNA sequences in this specimen translate into the identical CDR3. This rearrangement joins TRBV27 to TRBJ2-7, with 11 bases fitting TRBD1. The trim removed 6 bases at V and 2 bases at J, leaving 3 bases unmatched. Germline CDR1 and CDR2: MNHEY and SMNVEV (reference sequence). The CDR3 is made up of 14 amino acids. The CDR3 protein is CASSLGQGAYEQYF. The CDR3 DNA follows: TGTGCCAGCAGCTTGGGACAGGGGGCCTACGAGCAGTACTTC.

The rearrangement joins TRBV5-4 to TRBJ2-1; a weak D match, TRBD2 (6 bases). The CDR3 length is 15 residues. Looked up from germline, CDR1 is SGHNT and CDR2 is YYREEE (reference sequence). With 0 bases removed from V and 8 bases from J, the gap between germline ends came to 15 bases. As DNA, the CDR3 is TGTGCCAGCAGCTTGGCCGGAGGGAGCGGTGATGAGCAGTTCTTC. Its protein product is CASSLAGGSGDEQFF.

This clone was recorded only once. The rearrangement uses TRBV6-5 and TRBJ2-6, with no clear D. Deletions cut 6 bases from V and 2 bases from J, with 8 bases between. Germline values: CDR1 MNHEY, CDR2 SVGAGI. CDR3 length: 14 residues. CDR3 amino acids: CASRDLTGANVLTF. CDR3 nucleotides: TGTGCCAGCAGGGATTTGACTGGGGCCAACGTCCTGACTTTC.

J is TRBJ2-7 and V is TRBV5-5, with no clear D. The germline CDR1 and CDR2 sequences are SGHKS and YYEKEE (reference sequence). The V end was cut by 1 base, the J end by 2 bases, with 10 bases between. The CDR3 totals 14 residues. The CDR3 nucleotides read TGTGCCAGCAGCTTGCGTTCCGCCCCCTACGAGCAGTACTTC. It specifies CASSLRSAPYEQYF.

The chain links TRBV25-1 to TRBJ2-7, with 16 bases fitting TRBD2. With V trimmed by 2 bases and J by 7 bases, 8 bases remained unmatched. Germline V CDR1 and CDR2: MGHDK, SYGVNS. The CDR3 is made up of 17 amino acids. CDR3 sequence: CASSEPGLAGGEEEQYF. The CDR3 coding sequence is TGTGCCAGCAGTGAACCGGGACTAGCGGGAGGGGAGGAAGAGCAGTACTTC.

This chain links TRBV4-1 with TRBJ1-1, with a tentative D call TRBD1 (5 bases). Germline values: CDR1 MGHRA, CDR2 YSYEKL. The CDR3 spans 16 residues. Trimming stripped 0 bases from V and 3 bases from J, with 14 bases between. CDR3 bases: TGCGCCAGCAGCCAAGACGCCGGAGGGGAGTACACTGAAGCTTTCTTT. Its protein is CASSQDAGGEYTEAFF.

This clone was detected a few times. J is TRBJ1-5 and V is TRBV28, with TRBD1 matching over 8 bases. Trimming took 7 bases from V and 3 from J; bases not matched to a gene: 8. This CDR3 is built from 15 residues. Germline V lookup: CDR1 MDHEN, CDR2 SYDVKM. CDR3 in amino acids: CASNYRDRLNQPQHF. DNA of the CDR3: TGTGCCAGCAATTACCGGGACAGGCTCAATCAGCCCCAGCATTTT. Filled out from reference TRBV28 and TRBJ1-5, the complete variable domain reads DVKVTQSSRYLVKRTGEKVFLECVQDMDHENMFWYRQDPGLGLRLIYFSYDVKMKEKGDIPEGYSVSREKKERFSLILESASTNQTSMYLCASNYRDRLNQPQHFGDGTRLSIL.

This clone was counted only a few times. V is TRBV5-4 and J is TRBJ2-6; maybe TRBD1 (5 bases). The V gene's germline CDR1 is SGHNT and CDR2 YYREEE (reference sequence). V was trimmed by 6 bases and J by 4 bases, leaving 14 bases between them. This CDR3 has 15 amino acids. CDR3 nucleotides: TGTGCCAGCAACCTACAGGCCGGCGGGGCCAACGTCCTGACTTTC. This gives the protein CASNLQAGGANVLTF. Full variable domain (outside the CDR3, taken from reference TRBV5-4 and TRBJ2-6): ETGVTQSPTHLIKTRGQQVTLRCSSQSGHNTVSWYQQALGQGPQFIFQYYREEENGRGNFPPRFSGLQFPNYSSELNVNALELDDSALYLCASNLQAGGANVLTFGAGSRLTVL.